These 5 T cell receptor beta chains came from one sample sequenced in a study of blood T cell repertoires in COVID-19. The protocol was immunoSEQ multiplex PCR, while the TCRdb copy is restricted to in-frame clones and leaves out a portion. The sample contains under 200,000 clones, around 83% of which appear only once. Sequenced input: peripheral blood. The receptors originated from a man aged 70-80 years who had recovered from COVID-19.

This clone appeared a few times. V and J are TRBV6-5 and TRBJ1-5; a weak D match, TRBD1 (6 bases). Germline CDR1 is MNHEY and CDR2 is SVGAGI. The CDR3 length is 14 residues. Trimming stripped 10 bases from V and 5 bases from J, with 18 bases between. CDR3: CATRGGGLDQPQHF. In DNA, the CDR3 is TGTGCCACAAGGGGAGGGGGTCTTGATCAGCCCCAGCATTTT.

The chain recombines TRBV5-1 with TRBJ2-3; unclear D gene. Between the trimmed V and J ends, which lost 0 bases and 2 bases, there was a span of 7 bases. Per germline, CDR1 SGHRS and CDR2 YFSETQ. The CDR3 is 14 amino acids. As DNA, the CDR3 is TGCGCCAGCAGCTTGGGCAGTACCACAGATACGCAGTATTTT. It codes for CASSLGSTTDTQYF.

This chain uses TRBV10-3 with TRBJ1-2; D is uncertain. Trimming shortened V by 3 bases and J by 4 bases, and 9 bases separated the two germline ends. CDR3 length equals 13 residues. The germline CDR1 and CDR2 sequences are ENHRY and SYGVKD. In nucleotides, the CDR3 is TGTGCCATCAGTGAAGAGTCGAGCTATGGCTACACCTTC. Protein product: CAISEESSYGYTF.

This rearrangement joins TRBV19 to TRBJ2-5, with D perhaps TRBD1 (5 bases). Trimming pared 5 bases from V and 3 bases from J, leaving 19 bases between. This CDR3 is built from 16 residues. CDR1 is LNHDA, CDR2 SQIVND, per germline (reference sequence). The CDR3 reads CASSPRPTANEETQYF. In nucleotides, the CDR3 is TGTGCCAGTAGTCCGCGCCCGACAGCGAACGAAGAGACCCAGTACTTC. The full variable domain, with the rest looked up from reference TRBV19 and TRBJ2-5, is DGGITQSPKYLFRKEGQNVTLSCEQNLNHDAMYWYRQDPGQGLRLIYYSQIVNDFQKGDIAEGYSVSREKKESFPLTVTSAQKNPTAFYLCASSPRPTANEETQYFGPGTRLLVL.

The chain combines TRBV5-6 with TRBJ2-3, with D unclear. CDR3 length equals 15 residues. Germline assignment: CDR1 SGHDT and CDR2 YYEEEE. V was trimmed by 4 bases and J by 6 bases, leaving 18 bases between them. CDR3 in amino acids: CASSLDLVNLDTQYF. CDR3 bases: TGTGCCAGCAGCCTTGACTTGGTAAATTTGGATACGCAGTATTTT.